This entry lists 15 T cell receptor beta chains sequenced from one sample in a study of blood T cell repertoires in COVID-19. Method: immunoSEQ multiplex PCR; TCRdb's copy keeps in-frame clones and lacks some. The sample records 15,000 to 20,000 clones, about four fifths being singletons. Source material: peripheral blood. These receptors originate from a woman in her seventies with active COVID-19.

V gene TRBV6-5 combines with J gene TRBJ2-4; the match to TRBD1 covers 8 bases. In germline, CDR1 is MNHEY, CDR2 SVGAGI. V trimming: 6 bases; J trimming: 6 bases; junction bases outside the gene matches: 4. This CDR3 contains 13 residues. The CDR3 DNA reads TGTGCCAGCAGCGACAGGGGTGGAAACATTCAGTACTTC. The encoded protein is CASSDRGGNIQYF.

V is TRBV27 and J is TRBJ2-3, with D unresolved. V was shortened by 3 bases and J by 5 bases, with 3 bases between the two germline ends. CDR1 and CDR2 (germline): MNHEY, SMNVEV (reference sequence). The CDR3 length is 11 residues. The CDR3 is CASSFRDTQYF. In DNA, the CDR3 is TGTGCCAGCAGTTTTAGAGATACGCAGTATTTT.

The chain uses TRBV3-1 (or the pseudogene TRBV3-2) and TRBJ2-1, with D perhaps matching TRBD2 (5 bases). Trimming removed 0 bases at V and 2 bases at J, with 8 bases between. This CDR3 is 15 amino acids long. The germline V gene has CDR1 LGHDT and CDR2 YNNKEL (reference sequence). Here the CDR3 DNA reads TGTGCCAGCAGCCAAGATCGAGGGCCCTACAATGAGCAGTTCTTC. This gives the protein CASSQDRGPYNEQFF.

The rearrangement links TRBV13 to TRBJ2-1; D not certain. V gave up 5 bases and J gave up 0 bases, with 8 bases separating them. The CDR3 is 14 amino acids. Per the germline V gene, CDR1 is PRHDT and CDR2 is FYEKMQ (reference sequence). CDR3: CASSRADSYNEQFF. CDR3 bases: TGTGCCAGCAGCCGCGCCGACTCCTACAATGAGCAGTTCTTC.

V and J are TRBV9 and TRBJ2-1; D possibly corresponds to TRBD2 (6 bases). From germline, CDR1 is SGDLS and CDR2 YYNGEE. This CDR3 contains 15 residues. V was pared by 3 bases and J by 2 bases, with 12 bases between. CDR3 nucleotide sequence: TGTGCCAGCAGCGCCAGAGGGAGGCCCTACAATGAGCAGTTCTTC. It translates to CASSARGRPYNEQFF.

In nucleotides, the CDR3 is TGTGCCAGTCTTTCGGGAGTCAGCACAGATACGCAGTATTTT. The encoded protein is CASLSGVSTDTQYF. This chain joins TRBV27 and TRBJ2-3; weak D call: TRBD2 (6 bases). From germline, CDR1 is MNHEY and CDR2 SMNVEV (reference sequence). The V gene lost 9 bases and the J gene lost 0 bases, with 13 bases spanning the gap. The CDR3 spans 14 residues.

The genes are TRBV9 and TRBJ2-5, with TRBD1 matching 10 bases. The V and J ends lost 7 bases and 1 base, in that order; junction bases with no gene match: 10. The CDR3 extends over 16 amino acids. Per the germline V gene, CDR1 is SGDLS and CDR2 is YYNGEE. CDR3 protein: CASGLGTGAVQETQYF. For the CDR3, the DNA is TGTGCCAGCGGTCTAGGGACAGGGGCGGTCCAAGAGACCCAGTACTTC.

This chain links TRBV7-9 with TRBJ2-2; 9 nucleotides align to TRBD2. There are 16 residues in the CDR3. CDR1 SEHNR and CDR2 FQNEAQ come from the germline V gene (reference sequence). V gave up 5 bases and J gave up 2 bases; unmatched junction bases: 6. This CDR3 is CASSPEAGGNTGELFF. CDR3 in DNA: TGTGCCAGCAGCCCCGAAGCGGGAGGAAACACCGGGGAGCTGTTTTTT.

The gene calls are TRBV7-9 and TRBJ2-1; 12 nucleotides align to TRBD2. The J segment lost 7 bases and the V segment lost 5 bases, leaving 3 bases of the junction unmatched. The CDR3 runs to 14 residues. CDR1 and CDR2 (germline): SEHNR, FQNEAQ (reference sequence). In DNA form, the CDR3 reads TGTGCCAGCAGCCCTGGACTAGCGGGAAATGAGCAGTTCTTC. This translates into CASSPGLAGNEQFF.

The V gene is TRBV7-8, the J gene TRBJ2-7; no reliable D call. Germline-derived CDR1 and CDR2 are SGHVS and FQNEAQ. This CDR3 is built from 13 residues. The V gene lost 3 bases and the J gene lost 3 bases, with 9 bases spanning the gap. The CDR3 bases are TGTGCCAGCAGCTTTGCCACCTACTACGAGCAGTACTTC. This encodes CASSFATYYEQYF.

The chain couples TRBV3-1 (or the pseudogene TRBV3-2) to TRBJ2-7; 8 bases align to TRBD1. The germline V gene encodes CDR1 LGHDT and CDR2 YNNKEL (reference sequence). With 4 bases clipped from V and 5 bases from J, the junction kept 10 bases outside the gene matches. The CDR3 covers 15 residues. CDR3 region: CASSPTDRAGHEQYF. In DNA form, the CDR3 reads TGTGCCAGCAGCCCAACGGACAGGGCGGGTCACGAGCAGTACTTC.

The gene calls are TRBV5-1 and TRBJ2-1; D may be TRBD1 (6 bases). CDR1 SGHRS and CDR2 YFSETQ come from the germline V gene. This CDR3 is 17 amino acids long. Deletions cut 3 bases from V and 5 bases from J, with 21 bases between. This CDR3 is CASSSPWGRPGNNEQFF. The CDR3 DNA sequence: TGCGCCAGCAGCTCACCGTGGGGGCGACCCGGTAACAATGAGCAGTTCTTC. Using reference TRBV5-1 and TRBJ2-1 for the parts outside the CDR3, the full variable domain is KAGVTQTPRYLIKTRGQQVTLSCSPISGHRSVSWYQQTPGQGLQFLFEYFSETQRNKGNFPGRFSGRQFSNSRSEMNVSTLELGDSALYLCASSSPWGRPGNNEQFFGPGTRLTVL.

This clone showed up just once. This chain links TRBV5-1 with TRBJ2-7, with 7 positions matching TRBD1. Trimming removed 4 bases from V and 3 bases from J; junction bases left unmatched: 4. Germline V lookup: CDR1 SGHRS, CDR2 YFSETQ. The CDR3 length is 13 residues. The chain's CDR3 is CASSTGTDYEQYF. The CDR3 nucleotides read TGCGCCAGCAGCACTGGGACAGACTACGAGCAGTACTTC.

The genes are TRBV5-4 and TRBJ2-1; tentative D call: TRBD2 (6 bases). The CDR3 is 17 amino acids. V lost 3 bases and J 7 bases, leaving 23 bases between the germline ends. The germline gives CDR1 SGHNT, CDR2 YYREEE (reference sequence). CDR3 bases: TGTGCCAGCAGCTATCAATACCGGGACTGGACCTCGAATGAGCAGTTCTTC. Translated, it gives CASSYQYRDWTSNEQFF.

J is TRBJ1-2 and V is TRBV7-8; possibly TRBD1 for D (6 bases). V was cut by 1 base and J by 6 bases, with 18 bases left in between. Germline assignment: CDR1 SGHVS and CDR2 FQNEAQ. The CDR3 contains 16 residues. The CDR3 DNA reads as TGTGCCAGCAGCTTAGGCCCGCCACAGGGTGCGGATGGCTACACCTTC. Residues: CASSLGPPQGADGYTF.